This TCR beta chain was recorded in a study of T cell changes during pregnancy in multiple sclerosis. The CDR3 consists of 16 residues. The germline V gene has CDR1 SGHTA and CDR2 FQGTGA. V dropped 1 base and J dropped 1 base, with 13 bases sitting between them. Produced via immunoSEQ multiplex PCR; TCRdb's table is partial and in-frame only. The sample has 45,000 to 55,000 clones; 90% to 95% are singletons. The sequence was collected from a female donor with multiple sclerosis, enrolled in a pregnancy study. The specimen was peripheral blood, collected after pregnancy. The chain combines TRBV7-3 with TRBJ2-5, with D possibly being TRBD1 (5 bases). CDR3 region: CASSLKRSGRQETQYF. The CDR3 DNA is TGTGCCAGCAGCTTAAAACGGTCAGGGCGCCAAGAGACCCAGTACTTC.